The 28 T cell receptor beta chains given below trace back to one sample, sequenced in a study of blood T cell repertoires in COVID-19. The repertoire was sequenced with immunoSEQ multiplex PCR; TCRdb's copy has only in-frame clones and lacks some. This table has about 200,000 clones, approximately 85% appearing once. Sequenced input: peripheral blood. The origin of the receptors is a woman older than 75 with acute or convalescent COVID-19.

As to this clone: The sample carries other DNA sequences with the same CDR3. This chain links TRBV6-5 with TRBJ1-1; D is undetermined. This CDR3 has 12 residues. Trimming took 6 bases from V and 2 from J, leaving 7 bases between them. Germline-derived CDR1 and CDR2 are MNHEY and SVGAGI. The CDR3 sequence: CASRQPNTEAFF. In nucleotides, the CDR3 is TGTGCCAGCAGACAGCCAAACACTGAAGCTTTCTTT.

The chain is built from TRBV3-1 (or the pseudogene TRBV3-2) and TRBJ1-2; D possibly corresponds to TRBD1 (6 bases). V was clipped by 0 bases and J by 0 bases, with 14 bases between them. The germline CDR1 and CDR2 sequences are LGHDT and YNNKEL (reference sequence). The CDR3 totals 17 residues. CDR3 coding DNA: TGTGCCAGCAGCCAAGACGGAGACAGGCGAGCTAACTATGGCTACACCTTC. Its translation is CASSQDGDRRANYGYTF.

With respect to this clone: An end of the junction differs from the germline gene, which may be a read error. Here the CDR3 reads CASSLESGRKAEQFF. The CDR3 nucleotides are TGTGCCAGTAGTCTAGAGAGCGGGAGAAAGGCTGAGCAGTTCTTC. The chain carries TRBV19 and TRBJ2-1; 8 positions match TRBD2. The length of the CDR3 is 15 residues. From germline, CDR1 is LNHDA and CDR2 SQIVND (reference sequence). The full variable domain, with the rest looked up from reference TRBV19 and TRBJ2-1, is DGGITQSPKYLFRKEGQNVTLSCEQNLNHDAMYWYRQDPGQGLRLIYYSQIVNDFQKGDIAEGYSVSREKKESFPLTVTSAQKNPTAFYLCASSLESGRKAEQFFGPGTRLTVL.

The chain uses TRBV3-1 (or the pseudogene TRBV3-2) and TRBJ2-7; a possible D gene is TRBD2 (5 bases). The V gene's germline CDR1 is LGHDT and CDR2 YNNKEL (reference sequence). V lost 2 bases to trimming and J lost 4 bases, with 15 bases between them. The length of the CDR3 is 15 residues. This CDR3 is CASSQRYGVGYEQYF. The CDR3 DNA reads TGTGCCAGCAGCCAAAGGTACGGGGTTGGGTACGAGCAGTACTTC.

The V call is TRBV11-2, the J call TRBJ1-1; possibly TRBD1 for D (5 bases). Germline V gives CDR1 SGHAT, CDR2 FQNNGV. The CDR3 runs to 15 residues. Deletions cut 1 base from V and 2 bases from J, with 11 bases between. CDR3 sequence (DNA): TGTGCCAGCAGCTTAGCTAATCAGGGCAACACTGAAGCTTTCTTT. It encodes CASSLANQGNTEAFF.

J is TRBJ2-3 and V is TRBV4-3; TRBD1 matches at 10 bases. V lost 4 bases, J lost 1 base, and 5 bases stayed unmatched. The CDR3 runs 16 residues. Germline-derived CDR1 and CDR2 are LGHNA and YSLEER. DNA for the CDR3: TGCGCCAGCAGCCGAGGACAGGGGGGGGGCACAGATACGCAGTATTTT. This sequence encodes CASSRGQGGGTDTQYF.

This rearrangement joins TRBV5-1 to TRBJ2-7; 7 bases fit TRBD2. The germline CDR1 and CDR2 sequences are SGHRS and YFSETQ. This CDR3 has 14 residues. Trimming cost V 4 bases and J 2 bases; bases outside gene matches: 6. This CDR3 is CASSPTGGAYEQYF. The CDR3 nucleotides are TGCGCCAGCAGCCCTACGGGGGGTGCCTACGAGCAGTACTTC.

The V gene is TRBV5-1, the J gene TRBJ2-5; a weak D match, TRBD2 (7 bases). V dropped 5 bases and J dropped 1 base, with 18 bases sitting between them. Germline assignment: CDR1 SGHRS and CDR2 YFSETQ. The CDR3 consists of 16 residues. CDR3 DNA sequence: TGCGCCAGCAGACACCCTTTGGGGGGGCTCCAAGAGACCCAGTACTTC. As protein: CASRHPLGGLQETQYF.

This clone was detected once. Relative to the germline gene, one junction end is altered; a read error may explain this. The genes are TRBV28 and TRBJ2-2; 13 nucleotides align to TRBD2. CDR1 and CDR2 from the germline V gene are MDHEN and SYDVKM. The length of the CDR3 is 22 residues. The CDR3, as DNA: TGTGCCAGCAGTTCAGGGTCACGACCAGAAACTAGCGGGAGGGCCGGACACCGGGGAGCTGTTTTT. Its translation is CASSSGSRPETSGRAGHRGAVF.

V gene TRBV6-5 combines with J gene TRBJ2-1; no clear D gene. The length of the CDR3 is 13 residues. The germline V gene has CDR1 MNHEY and CDR2 SVGAGI. V was trimmed by 5 bases and J by 5 bases, leaving 10 bases between them. CDR3 sequence reads: CASSKPHNNEQFF. The CDR3 DNA is TGTGCCAGCAGTAAACCCCACAACAATGAGCAGTTCTTC.

This clone was seen a single time. The J gene is TRBJ2-1, the V gene TRBV7-3, with 9 bases lining up with TRBD2. The J segment lost 10 bases and the V segment lost 3 bases, leaving 4 bases of the junction unmatched. The germline gives CDR1 SGHTA, CDR2 FQGTGA. CDR3 size: 13 residues. The CDR3 region is CASSFSGSNEQFF. CDR3 DNA sequence: TGTGCCAGCAGCTTTAGCGGGAGTAACGAGCAGTTCTTC.

The chain carries TRBV6-2 or TRBV6-3 and TRBJ1-2, with D tentatively TRBD1 (6 bases). Germline V CDR1 and CDR2: MNHEY, SVGEGT. This CDR3 region has 13 residues. The V gene lost 6 bases and the J gene lost 8 bases, with 16 bases spanning the gap. This chain's CDR3 is CASSRQVSSGYTF. CDR3 DNA: TGTGCCAGCAGCCGACAGGTTTCCAGCGGCTACACCTTC.

V usage is TRBV28 and J usage is TRBJ1-1; D not resolved. CDR3 size: 14 residues. The V end was cut by 7 bases, the J end by 7 bases, with 19 bases between. CDR1 is MDHEN, CDR2 SYDVKM, per germline. CDR3 bases: TGTGCCAGCACCTCCCCCCGAGGGTACTATGAAGCTTTCTTT. Encoded protein: CASTSPRGYYEAFF.

The table lists this clone with a count of one. The CDR3 bases are TGTGCCAGCAGCACGGATGGGCTAAACATTCAGTACTTC. Protein: CASSTDGLNIQYF. The genes are TRBV9 and TRBJ2-4; the D is unclear. From germline, CDR1 is SGDLS and CDR2 YYNGEE. CDR3 length: 13 amino acids. The V end was cut by 4 bases, the J end by 6 bases, with 11 bases between.

The V gene is TRBV6-5, the J gene TRBJ1-2; TRBD1 matches 7 bases. The V gene's germline CDR1 is MNHEY and CDR2 SVGAGI. V gave up 4 bases and J gave up 0 bases; unmatched junction bases: 5. The CDR3 has 15 residues. The DNA for the CDR3 is TGTGCCAGCAGTTCCCCGACAGGGACTAACTATGGCTACACCTTC. This sequence encodes CASSSPTGTNYGYTF.

V gene TRBV27 combines with J gene TRBJ2-7; D is uncertain. Germline CDR1 reads MNHEY; CDR2 reads SMNVEV (reference sequence). The V end was cut by 5 bases, the J end by 7 bases, with 18 bases between. This CDR3 is built from 14 residues. The CDR3 coding sequence is TGTGCCAGCAGTCTAACAATGCCTCCGCGGGAGCAGTACTTC. Its translation is CASSLTMPPREQYF.

The rearrangement uses TRBV6-1 and TRBJ1-2; D remains ambiguous. The CDR3 totals 14 residues. In germline, CDR1 is MNHNS, CDR2 SASEGT. V lost 6 bases and J 3 bases, leaving 14 bases between the germline ends. The CDR3 spells CASSPGGGDYGYTF. As DNA, the CDR3 is TGTGCCAGCAGCCCCGGTGGAGGAGACTATGGCTACACCTTC.

The rearrangement links TRBV6-2 or TRBV6-3 to TRBJ1-1, with D unresolved. The CDR3 spans 12 residues. CDR1 and CDR2 from the germline V gene are MNHEY and SVGEGT. V was shortened by 0 bases and J by 11 bases, with 10 bases between the two germline ends. The CDR3 DNA is TGTGCCAGCAGTTACTCGATTTCGGGGGCTTTCTTT. It is translated as CASSYSISGAFF.

The rearrangement uses TRBV19 and TRBJ2-5; the match to TRBD2 covers 9 bases. CDR3 length: 14 residues. The germline CDR1 and CDR2 sequences are LNHDA and SQIVND (reference sequence). Trimming removed 4 bases from V and 5 bases from J; junction bases left unmatched: 5. CDR3 residues: CASSNLAGYETQYF. In DNA, the CDR3 is TGTGCCAGTAGTAATCTAGCGGGATATGAGACCCAGTACTTC.

The chain links TRBV5-1 to TRBJ1-1; D perhaps matches TRBD1 (5 bases). Germline CDR1 SGHRS, CDR2 YFSETQ. V was cut by 2 bases and J by 4 bases, with 9 bases left in between. The CDR3 is 13 residues long. CDR3 sequence reads: CASSFRGITEAFF. The CDR3 DNA reads TGCGCCAGCAGCTTTCGGGGGATCACTGAAGCTTTCTTT.

The J gene is TRBJ1-1, the V gene TRBV9; 7 nucleotides line up with TRBD1. V lost 6 bases to trimming and J lost 13 bases; unmatched junction nucleotides: 15. The CDR3 loop spans 13 amino acids. Germline CDR1 and CDR2: SGDLS and YYNGEE. This chain's CDR3 is CASNKPRQGLLFF. The CDR3 nucleotides are TGTGCCAGCAACAAACCTAGACAGGGCCTGCTTTTCTTT.

This chain joins TRBV3-1 (or the pseudogene TRBV3-2) and TRBJ2-5, with TRBD2 matching 8 bases. Germline CDR1 and CDR2: LGHDT and YNNKEL (reference sequence). The ends lost 1 base at V and 6 bases at J; junction bases unmatched: 4. The CDR3 spans 14 residues. CDR3 protein: CASSQASGHKTQYF. Here the CDR3 DNA reads TGTGCCAGCAGCCAAGCTAGCGGGCACAAGACCCAGTACTTC.

This clone was detected only once. This sequence joins TRBV6-2 or TRBV6-3 and TRBJ1-3; no clear D. This CDR3 comprises 15 residues. V lost 6 bases and J lost 3, with 15 bases in between. Germline V CDR1 and CDR2: MNHEY, SVGEGT. In nucleotides, the CDR3 is TGTGCCAGCAGCCGATCCCAGACTCGTGGAAACACCATATATTTT. This encodes CASSRSQTRGNTIYF.

In regard to this clone: A read error may account for a junction end that differs from germline. In the same sample, other DNA sequences code for this CDR3. This sequence joins TRBV6-6 and TRBJ2-2; 9 positions match TRBD2. CDR3 length: 15 amino acids. In germline, CDR1 is MNHNY, CDR2 SVGAGI (reference sequence). CDR3 sequence (DNA): TGCGCCATCTCTAGCGGGAAGGCTGGCGGCGGGGAGCTGTTTTTT. It translates to CAISSGKAGGGELFF.

The chain has TRBV6-5 and TRBJ2-1; TRBD2 matches at 7 bases. Germline-derived CDR1 and CDR2 are MNHEY and SVGAGI. V lost 4 bases, J lost 0 bases, and 6 bases stayed unmatched. The CDR3 runs 16 residues. The CDR3 loop reads CASSSGRGSSYNEQFF. The CDR3 coding sequence is TGTGCCAGCAGTTCAGGGCGCGGGAGCTCCTACAATGAGCAGTTCTTC.

The genes are TRBV15 and TRBJ2-6, with D perhaps matching TRBD2 (5 bases). This CDR3 is built from 19 residues. V was clipped by 4 bases and J by 2 bases, with 21 bases between them. Germline V gene lookup returns CDR1 LNHNV and CDR2 YYDKDF (reference sequence). This CDR3 is CATSTNPITRAAGANVLTF. CDR3 in DNA: TGTGCCACCAGCACGAACCCTATAACTAGAGCAGCTGGGGCCAACGTCCTGACTTTC.

The V gene is TRBV15, the J gene TRBJ2-1; 11 nucleotides match TRBD2. The CDR3 is made up of 17 amino acids. Germline V gene lookup returns CDR1 LNHNV and CDR2 YYDKDF (reference sequence). With 0 bases clipped from V and 8 bases from J, the junction kept 9 bases outside the gene matches. As DNA, the CDR3 is TGTGCCACCAGCAGAGATTACGGGACTAGCGGACCATATGAGCAGTTCTTC. This sequence encodes CATSRDYGTSGPYEQFF.

This chain joins TRBV3-1 (or the pseudogene TRBV3-2) and TRBJ2-3, with a possible D match to TRBD2 (5 bases). CDR1 is LGHDT, CDR2 YNNKEL, per germline (reference sequence). V lost 0 bases and J lost 4, with 8 bases in between. The CDR3 consists of 14 residues. CDR3 protein: CASSQEVASDTQYF. The CDR3 nucleotides are TGTGCCAGCAGCCAAGAGGTAGCGTCAGATACGCAGTATTTT.